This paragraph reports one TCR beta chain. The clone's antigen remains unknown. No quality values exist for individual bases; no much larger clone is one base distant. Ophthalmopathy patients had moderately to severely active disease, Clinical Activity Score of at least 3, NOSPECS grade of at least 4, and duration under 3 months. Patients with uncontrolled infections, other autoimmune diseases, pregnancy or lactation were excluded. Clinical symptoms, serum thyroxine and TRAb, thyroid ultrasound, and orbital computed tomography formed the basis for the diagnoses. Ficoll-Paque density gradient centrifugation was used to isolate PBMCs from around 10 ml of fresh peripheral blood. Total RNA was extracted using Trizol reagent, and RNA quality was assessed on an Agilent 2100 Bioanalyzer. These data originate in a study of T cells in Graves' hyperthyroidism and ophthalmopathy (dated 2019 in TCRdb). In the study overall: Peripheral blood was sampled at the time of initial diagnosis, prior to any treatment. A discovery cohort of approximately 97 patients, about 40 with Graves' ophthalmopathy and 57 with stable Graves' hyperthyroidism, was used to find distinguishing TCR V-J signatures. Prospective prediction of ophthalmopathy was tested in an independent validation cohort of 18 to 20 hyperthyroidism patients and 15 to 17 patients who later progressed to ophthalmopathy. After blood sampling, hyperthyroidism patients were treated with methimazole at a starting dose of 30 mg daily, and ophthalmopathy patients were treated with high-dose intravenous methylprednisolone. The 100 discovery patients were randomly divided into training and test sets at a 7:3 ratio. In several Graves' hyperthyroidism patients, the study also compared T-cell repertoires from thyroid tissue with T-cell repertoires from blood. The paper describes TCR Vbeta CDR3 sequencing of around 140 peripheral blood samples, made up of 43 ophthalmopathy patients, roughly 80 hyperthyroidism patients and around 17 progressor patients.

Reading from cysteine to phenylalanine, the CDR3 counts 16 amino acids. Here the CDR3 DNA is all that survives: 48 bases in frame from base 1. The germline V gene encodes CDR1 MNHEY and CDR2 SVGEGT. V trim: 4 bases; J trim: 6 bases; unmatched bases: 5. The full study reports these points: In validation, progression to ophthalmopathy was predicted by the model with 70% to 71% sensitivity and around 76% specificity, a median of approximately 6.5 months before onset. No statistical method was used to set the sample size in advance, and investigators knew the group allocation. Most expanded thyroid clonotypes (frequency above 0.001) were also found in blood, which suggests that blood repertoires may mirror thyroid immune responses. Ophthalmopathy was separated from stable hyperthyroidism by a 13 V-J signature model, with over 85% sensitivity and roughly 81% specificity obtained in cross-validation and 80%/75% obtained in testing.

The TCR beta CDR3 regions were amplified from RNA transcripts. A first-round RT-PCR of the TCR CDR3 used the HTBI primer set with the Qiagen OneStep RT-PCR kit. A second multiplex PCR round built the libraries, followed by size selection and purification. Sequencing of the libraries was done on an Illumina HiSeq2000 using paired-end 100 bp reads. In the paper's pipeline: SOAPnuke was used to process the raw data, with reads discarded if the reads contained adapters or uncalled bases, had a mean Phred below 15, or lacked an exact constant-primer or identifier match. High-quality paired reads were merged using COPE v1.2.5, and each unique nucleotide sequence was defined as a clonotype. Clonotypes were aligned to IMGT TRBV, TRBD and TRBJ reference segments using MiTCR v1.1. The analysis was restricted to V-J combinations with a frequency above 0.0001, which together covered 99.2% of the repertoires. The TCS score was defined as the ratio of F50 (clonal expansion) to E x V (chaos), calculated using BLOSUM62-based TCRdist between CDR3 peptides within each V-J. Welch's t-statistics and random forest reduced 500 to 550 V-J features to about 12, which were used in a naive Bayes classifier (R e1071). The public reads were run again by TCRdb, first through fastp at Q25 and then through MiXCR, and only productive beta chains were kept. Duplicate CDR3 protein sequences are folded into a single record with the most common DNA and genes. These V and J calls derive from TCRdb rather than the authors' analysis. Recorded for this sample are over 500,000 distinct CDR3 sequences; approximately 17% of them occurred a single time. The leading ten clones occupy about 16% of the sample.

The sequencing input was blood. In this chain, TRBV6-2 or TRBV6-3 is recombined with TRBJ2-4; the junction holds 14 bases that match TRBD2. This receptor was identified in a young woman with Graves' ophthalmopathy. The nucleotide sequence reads TGTGCCAGCAGTTTATCCGGGACTAGCGGGGGAAACATTCAGTACTTC. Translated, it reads CASSLSGTSGGNIQYF.